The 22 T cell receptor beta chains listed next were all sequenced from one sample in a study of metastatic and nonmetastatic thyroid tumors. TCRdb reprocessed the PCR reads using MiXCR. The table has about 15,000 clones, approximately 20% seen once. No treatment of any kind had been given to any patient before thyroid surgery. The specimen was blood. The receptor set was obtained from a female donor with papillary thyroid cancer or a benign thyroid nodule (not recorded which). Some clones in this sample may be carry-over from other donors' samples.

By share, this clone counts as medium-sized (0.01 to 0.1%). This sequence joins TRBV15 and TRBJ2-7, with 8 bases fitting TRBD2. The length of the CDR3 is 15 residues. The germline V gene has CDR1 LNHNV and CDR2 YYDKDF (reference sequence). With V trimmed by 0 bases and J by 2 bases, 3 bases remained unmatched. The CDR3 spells CATSRELAETYEQYF. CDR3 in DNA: TGTGCCACCAGCAGAGAACTAGCGGAGACCTACGAGCAGTACTTC.

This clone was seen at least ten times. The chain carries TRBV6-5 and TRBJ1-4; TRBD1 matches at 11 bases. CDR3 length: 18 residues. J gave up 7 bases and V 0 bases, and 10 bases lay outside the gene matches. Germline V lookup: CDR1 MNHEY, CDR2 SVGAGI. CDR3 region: CASSYSWDRGKFGEKLFF. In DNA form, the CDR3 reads TGTGCCAGCAGTTACTCCTGGGACAGGGGGAAGTTTGGTGAAAAACTGTTTTTT.

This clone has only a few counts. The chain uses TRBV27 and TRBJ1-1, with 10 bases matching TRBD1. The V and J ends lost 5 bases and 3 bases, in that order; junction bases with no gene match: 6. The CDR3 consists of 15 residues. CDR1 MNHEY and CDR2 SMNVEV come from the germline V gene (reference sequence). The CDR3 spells CASSPRTGGDTEAFF. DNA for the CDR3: TGTGCCAGCAGTCCAAGGACAGGGGGAGACACTGAAGCTTTCTTT.

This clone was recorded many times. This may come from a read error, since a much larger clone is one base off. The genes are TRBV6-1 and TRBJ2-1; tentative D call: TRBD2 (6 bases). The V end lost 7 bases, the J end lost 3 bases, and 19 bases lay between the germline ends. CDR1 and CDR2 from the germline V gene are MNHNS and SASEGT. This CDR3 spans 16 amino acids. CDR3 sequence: CASTIGREDYYNEQFF. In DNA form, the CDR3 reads TGTGCCAGCACGATAGGAAGGGAGGACTACTACAATGAGCAGTTCTTC.

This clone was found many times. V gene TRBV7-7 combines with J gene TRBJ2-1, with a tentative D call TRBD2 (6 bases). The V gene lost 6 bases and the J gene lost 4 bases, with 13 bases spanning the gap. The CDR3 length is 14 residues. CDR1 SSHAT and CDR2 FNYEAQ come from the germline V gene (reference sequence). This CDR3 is CASSPHGGYNEQFF. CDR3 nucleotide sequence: TGTGCCAGCAGTCCCCACGGGGGTTACAATGAGCAGTTCTTC.

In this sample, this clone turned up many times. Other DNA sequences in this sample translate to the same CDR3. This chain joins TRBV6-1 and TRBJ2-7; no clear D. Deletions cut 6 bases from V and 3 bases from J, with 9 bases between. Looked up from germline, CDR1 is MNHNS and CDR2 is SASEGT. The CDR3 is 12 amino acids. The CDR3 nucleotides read TGTGCCAGCAGGGGTGAGTTCTACGAGCAGTACTTC. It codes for CASRGEFYEQYF.

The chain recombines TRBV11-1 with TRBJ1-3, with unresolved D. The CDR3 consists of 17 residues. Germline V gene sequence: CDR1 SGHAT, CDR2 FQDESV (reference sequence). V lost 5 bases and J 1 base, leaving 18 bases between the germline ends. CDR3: CASSPTDFDGSGNTIYF. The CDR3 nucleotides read TGTGCCAGCAGCCCGACGGACTTTGACGGATCTGGAAACACCATATATTTT.

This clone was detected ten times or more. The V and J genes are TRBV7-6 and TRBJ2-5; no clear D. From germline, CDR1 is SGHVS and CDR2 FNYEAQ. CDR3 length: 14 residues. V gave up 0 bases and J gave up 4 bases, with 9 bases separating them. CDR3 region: CASSLAASRETQYF. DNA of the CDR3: TGTGCCAGCAGCTTAGCTGCCTCACGAGAGACCCAGTACTTC.

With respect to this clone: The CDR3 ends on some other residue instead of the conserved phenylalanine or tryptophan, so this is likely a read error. The DNA of the CDR3 is TGTGCCAGCAGCCAAGACAGGGGAGGTGTTGAGACCCAGTACTCC. Protein sequence: CASSQDRGGVETQYS. The V and J genes are TRBV11-3 and TRBJ2-5; 8 nucleotides line up with TRBD1. V shed 5 bases, J shed 5 bases, and the junction held 10 bases outside the gene matches. CDR1 and CDR2 (germline): SGHNT, YENEEA. The CDR3 contains 15 residues.

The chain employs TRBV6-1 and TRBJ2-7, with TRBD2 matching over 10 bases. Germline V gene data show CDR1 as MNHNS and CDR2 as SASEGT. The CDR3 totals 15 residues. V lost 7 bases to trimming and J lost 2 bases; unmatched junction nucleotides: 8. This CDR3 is CASTQGSGGTYEQYF. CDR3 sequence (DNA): TGTGCCAGCACCCAGGGTAGCGGGGGGACCTACGAGCAGTACTTC.

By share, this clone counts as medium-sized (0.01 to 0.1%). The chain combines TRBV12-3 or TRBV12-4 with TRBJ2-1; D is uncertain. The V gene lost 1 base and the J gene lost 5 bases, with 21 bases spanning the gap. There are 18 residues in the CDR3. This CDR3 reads CASSLEDSWQITNNEQFF. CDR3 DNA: TGTGCCAGCAGTTTAGAGGATAGCTGGCAGATCACTAACAATGAGCAGTTCTTC.

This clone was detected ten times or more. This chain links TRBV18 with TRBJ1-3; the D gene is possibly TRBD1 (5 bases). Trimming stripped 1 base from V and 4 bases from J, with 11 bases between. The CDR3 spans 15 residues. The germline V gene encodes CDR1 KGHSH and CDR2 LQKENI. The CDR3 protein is CASSPQRDGGNTIYF. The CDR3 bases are TGTGCCAGCTCACCACAGAGGGACGGGGGAAACACCATATATTTT.

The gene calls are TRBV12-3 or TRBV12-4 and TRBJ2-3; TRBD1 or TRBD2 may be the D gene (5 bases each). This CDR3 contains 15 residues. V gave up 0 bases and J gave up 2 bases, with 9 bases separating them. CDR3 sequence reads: CASSLARGSTDTQYF. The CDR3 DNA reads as TGTGCCAGCAGTTTAGCGAGGGGATCCACAGATACGCAGTATTTT.

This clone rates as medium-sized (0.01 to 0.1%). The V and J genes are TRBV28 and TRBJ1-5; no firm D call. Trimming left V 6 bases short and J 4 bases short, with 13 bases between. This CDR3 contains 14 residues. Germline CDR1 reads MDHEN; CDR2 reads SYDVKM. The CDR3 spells CASSPGTANQPQHF. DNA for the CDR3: TGTGCCAGCAGCCCCGGAACAGCAAATCAGCCCCAGCATTTT.

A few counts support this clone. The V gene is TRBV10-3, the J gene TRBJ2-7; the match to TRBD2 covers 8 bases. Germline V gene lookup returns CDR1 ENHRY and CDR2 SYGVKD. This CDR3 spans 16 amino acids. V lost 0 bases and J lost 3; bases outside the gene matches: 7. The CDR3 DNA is TGTGCCATCAGTGAGTCATTGACGGGAGGGCTCTACGAGCAGTACTTC. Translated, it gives CAISESLTGGLYEQYF.

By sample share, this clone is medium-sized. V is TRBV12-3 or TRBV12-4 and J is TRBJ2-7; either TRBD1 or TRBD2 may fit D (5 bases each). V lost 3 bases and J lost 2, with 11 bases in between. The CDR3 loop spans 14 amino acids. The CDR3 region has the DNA TGTGCCAGCAGTTTGAATCCGGGGCCCTACGAGCAGTACTTC. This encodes CASSLNPGPYEQYF.

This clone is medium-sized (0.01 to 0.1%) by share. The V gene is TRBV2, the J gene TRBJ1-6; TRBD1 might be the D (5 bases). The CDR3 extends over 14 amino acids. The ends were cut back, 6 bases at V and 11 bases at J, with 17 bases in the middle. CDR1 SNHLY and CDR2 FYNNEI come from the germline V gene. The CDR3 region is CASRRPGASAPLHF. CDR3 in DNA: TGTGCCAGCAGGAGACCTGGGGCTAGTGCACCCCTCCACTTT.

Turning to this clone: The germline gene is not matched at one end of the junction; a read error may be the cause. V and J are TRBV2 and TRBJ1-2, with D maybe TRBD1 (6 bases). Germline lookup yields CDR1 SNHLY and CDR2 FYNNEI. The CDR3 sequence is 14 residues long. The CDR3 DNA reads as TGTGCCAGGAGACGGACAGTTTCCTTCTATGGCCACACCTTC. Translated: CARRRTVSFYGHTF.

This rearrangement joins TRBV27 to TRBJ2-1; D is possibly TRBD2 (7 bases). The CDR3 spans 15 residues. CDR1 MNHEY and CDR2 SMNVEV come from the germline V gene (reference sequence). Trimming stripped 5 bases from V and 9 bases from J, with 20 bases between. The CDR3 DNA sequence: TGTGCCAGCAGTCTCGGGGCGGGGGCGGAACGTGAGCAGTTCTTC. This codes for CASSLGAGAEREQFF.

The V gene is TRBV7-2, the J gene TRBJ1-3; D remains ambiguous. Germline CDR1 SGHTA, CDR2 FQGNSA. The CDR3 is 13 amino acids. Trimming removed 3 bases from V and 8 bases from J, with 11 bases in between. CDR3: CASSFQVSDTIYF. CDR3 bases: TGTGCCAGCAGCTTTCAAGTGAGCGACACCATATATTTT.

CDR3 residues: CASSLEQNTRDNEQFF. In nucleotides, the CDR3 is TGCGCCAGCAGCTTGGAGCAAAATACCCGGGACAATGAGCAGTTCTTC. V is TRBV5-1 and J is TRBJ2-1; D is unresolved. The germline V gene has CDR1 SGHRS and CDR2 YFSETQ. Trimming left V 0 bases short and J 5 bases short, with 15 bases between. The CDR3 has 16 amino acids.

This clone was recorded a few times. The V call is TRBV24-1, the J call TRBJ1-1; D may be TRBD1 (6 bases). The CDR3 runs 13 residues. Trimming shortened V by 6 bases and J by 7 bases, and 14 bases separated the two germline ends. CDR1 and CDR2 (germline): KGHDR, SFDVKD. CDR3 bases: TGTGCCACCAGTTGGCCAGGGGTTGGTGAAGCTTTCTTT. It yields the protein CATSWPGVGEAFF.